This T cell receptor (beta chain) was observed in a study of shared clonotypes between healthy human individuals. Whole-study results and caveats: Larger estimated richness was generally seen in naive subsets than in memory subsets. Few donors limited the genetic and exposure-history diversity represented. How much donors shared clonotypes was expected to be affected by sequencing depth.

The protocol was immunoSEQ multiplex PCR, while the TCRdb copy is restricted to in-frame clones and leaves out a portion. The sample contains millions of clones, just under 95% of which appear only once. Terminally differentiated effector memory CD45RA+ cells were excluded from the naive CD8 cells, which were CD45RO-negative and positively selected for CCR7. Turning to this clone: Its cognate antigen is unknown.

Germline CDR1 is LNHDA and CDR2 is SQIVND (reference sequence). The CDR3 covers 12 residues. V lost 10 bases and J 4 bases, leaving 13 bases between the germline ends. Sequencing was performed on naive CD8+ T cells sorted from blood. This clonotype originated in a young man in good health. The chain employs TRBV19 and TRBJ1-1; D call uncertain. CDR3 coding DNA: TGTGCCACGAGATTGGGAGGCACTGAAGCTTTCTTT. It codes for CATRLGGTEAFF.